This record concerns one T cell receptor (beta chain) sequence. This record belongs to a study of blood T cell repertoires in COVID-19. Study as a whole: T cells, B-cell-depleted T cells, or PBMCs supplied cDNA or gDNA.

The germline gives CDR1 PRHDT, CDR2 FYEKMQ (reference sequence). CDR3 length: 12 amino acids. J was trimmed by 12 bases and V by 5 bases; bases with no gene match: 6. Clones were sequenced by immunoSEQ multiplex PCR, and TCRdb holds only the in-frame ones, with some missing. Found here are roughly 110,000 clones, approximately 80% of them singletons; the top ten hold 14% to 15%. The material sequenced was peripheral blood. The TCR comes from a woman between 55 and 75 years old with acute or convalescent COVID-19. The chain links TRBV13 to TRBJ2-1; 8 positions agree with TRBD2. The CDR3 sequence is CASSLGLAGQFF. DNA for the CDR3: TGTGCCAGCAGCCTCGGACTAGCAGGGCAGTTCTTC.